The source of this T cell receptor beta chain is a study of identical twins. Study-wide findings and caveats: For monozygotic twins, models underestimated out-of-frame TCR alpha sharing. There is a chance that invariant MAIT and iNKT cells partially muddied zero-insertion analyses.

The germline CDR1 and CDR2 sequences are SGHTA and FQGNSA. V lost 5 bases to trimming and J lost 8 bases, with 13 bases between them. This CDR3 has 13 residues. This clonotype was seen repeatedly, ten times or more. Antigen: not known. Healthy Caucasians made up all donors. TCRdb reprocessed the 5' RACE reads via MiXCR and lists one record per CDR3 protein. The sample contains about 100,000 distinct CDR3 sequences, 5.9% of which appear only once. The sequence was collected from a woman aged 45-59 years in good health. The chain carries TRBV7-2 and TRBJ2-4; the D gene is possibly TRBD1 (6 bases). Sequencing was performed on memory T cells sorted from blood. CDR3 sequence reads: CASSIRGQHIQYF. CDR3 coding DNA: TGTGCCAGCAGCATTAGAGGACAGCACATTCAGTACTTC.